These 27 T cell receptor beta chains came from one sample sequenced in a study of T cells after yellow fever vaccination. One entry per CDR3 protein results from TCRdb running MiXCR on the 5' RACE reads. The sample lists 500,000 to 650,000 distinct CDR3 sequences, 12% occurring once. This specimen was PBMCs, taken on the day of the yellow fever booster vaccination. The receptors originated from a man aged 25-40 years who received the YFV17D yellow fever vaccine.

The rearrangement joins TRBV5-6 to TRBJ2-3; 9 nucleotides agree with TRBD2. The CDR3 is made up of 15 amino acids. The junction had 9 bases not matched to a gene; V was cut back by 4 bases and J by 6 bases. The germline V gene encodes CDR1 SGHDT and CDR2 YYEEEE. CDR3 in amino acids: CASSISYAGGDTQYF. The CDR3 nucleotides are TGTGCCAGCAGCATCAGCTACGCGGGGGGGGATACGCAGTATTTT. The complete variable domain, with remaining parts taken from reference TRBV5-6 and TRBJ2-3, reads DAGVTQSPTHLIKTRGQQVTLRCSPKSGHDTVSWYQQALGQGPQFIFQYYEEEERQRGNFPDRFSGHQFPNYSSELNVNALLLGDSALYLCASSISYAGGDTQYFGPGTRLTVL.

The rearrangement joins TRBV20-1 to TRBJ2-7; D is undetermined. Germline CDR1 is DFQATT and CDR2 is SNEGSKA (reference sequence). The CDR3 spans 14 residues. The V end lost 0 bases, the J end lost 0 bases, and 9 bases lay between the germline ends. In DNA, the CDR3 is TGCAGTGCTAGAGATCCAGTAAACTCCTACGAGCAGTACTTC. Protein product: CSARDPVNSYEQYF.

This clonotype was observed a few times. The chain recombines TRBV4-3 with TRBJ1-6, with 7 bases identical to TRBD1. From germline, CDR1 is LGHNA and CDR2 YSLEER. V shed 3 bases, J shed 11 bases, and the junction held 19 bases outside the gene matches. The CDR3 is 18 amino acids. The CDR3 loop reads CASSQGLSETGLRTPLHF. CDR3 nucleotides: TGCGCCAGCAGCCAGGGGCTTTCGGAGACAGGGTTAAGGACACCCCTCCACTTT.

The chain recombines TRBV10-3 with TRBJ2-5; D gene unclear. Germline CDR1 ENHRY, CDR2 SYGVKD. V lost 5 bases to trimming and J lost 4 bases, with 11 bases between them. CDR3 length: 13 amino acids. The CDR3: CAISLDRVETQYF. The CDR3, as DNA: TGTGCCATCAGTCTGGATCGAGTAGAGACCCAGTACTTC.

This clonotype was counted a few times. The chain links TRBV10-3 to TRBJ2-7, with TRBD1 identical over 7 bases. The length of the CDR3 is 11 residues. Germline loops: CDR1 ENHRY, CDR2 SYGVKD. DNA of the CDR3: TGTGAGGGGGACAGTTCCTACGAGCAGTACTTC. Its protein is CEGDSSYEQYF.

This clonotype was recorded a few times. The chain couples TRBV19 to TRBJ1-4; 7 nucleotides align to TRBD1. V lost 7 bases and J lost 7; bases outside the gene matches: 9. In germline, CDR1 is LNHDA, CDR2 SQIVND (reference sequence). There are 14 residues in the CDR3. CDR3: CASKPGQVGEKLFF. DNA for the CDR3: TGTGCCAGTAAACCTGGACAGGTTGGTGAAAAACTGTTTTTT.

The J gene is TRBJ2-7, the V gene TRBV29-1, with TRBD2 as a possible D gene (6 bases). Germline CDR1 is SQVTM and CDR2 is ANQGSEA. V dropped 7 bases and J dropped 6 bases, with 16 bases sitting between them. The CDR3 is 12 residues long. The CDR3: CSGGAVGSEQYF. CDR3 nucleotides: TGCAGCGGCGGGGCAGTCGGGTCCGAGCAGTACTTC.

The J gene is TRBJ2-3, the V gene TRBV20-1; maybe TRBD2 (5 bases). CDR1 is DFQATT and CDR2 is SNEGSKA in the germline V gene (reference sequence). The ends were cut back, 3 bases at V and 4 bases at J, with 20 bases in the middle. CDR3 size: 16 residues. CDR3 amino acids: CSASRLASGRADTQYF. The CDR3 DNA reads as TGCAGTGCTAGTCGTCTGGCTAGTGGGCGGGCAGATACGCAGTATTTT.

CDR3 sequence reads: CASSDPGQGTDTQYF. As DNA, the CDR3 is TGTGCCAGCAGTGACCCGGGACAGGGGACAGATACGCAGTATTTT. The chain has TRBV25-1 and TRBJ2-3; 10 nucleotides match TRBD1. The germline V gene encodes CDR1 MGHDK and CDR2 SYGVNS. V lost 3 bases and J lost 3; bases outside the gene matches: 3. This CDR3 spans 15 amino acids.

This clonotype showed up many times. The chain uses TRBV7-3 and TRBJ2-5, with D tentatively TRBD2 (6 bases). The germline V gene has CDR1 SGHTA and CDR2 FQGTGA. The CDR3 has 13 amino acids. Trimming removed 4 bases from V and 5 bases from J, with 11 bases in between. CDR3 bases: TGTGCCAGCAGCTGGAGGGACTCCGAGACCCAGTACTTC. It is translated as CASSWRDSETQYF.

This clonotype has a handful of counts. V and J are TRBV4-3 and TRBJ2-3, with 12 bases aligning to TRBD2. From germline, CDR1 is LGHNA and CDR2 YSLEER. CDR3 length: 18 residues. V lost 1 base, J lost 7 bases, and 12 bases stayed unmatched. The CDR3, as DNA: TGCGCCAGCAGCCAAGTTCTCATCCTAGCGGGAGGGGGAAATACGCAGTATTTT. Residues: CASSQVLILAGGGNTQYF.

This clonotype was seen a few times. The chain has TRBV10-3 and TRBJ2-7, with 13 bases matching TRBD2. Trimming at V came to 6 bases and at J to 7 bases, leaving 6 bases not matched to a gene. CDR3 size: 14 residues. CDR1 and CDR2 from the germline V gene are ENHRY and SYGVKD. The CDR3 nucleotides read TGTGCCATCAGGGGACTAGCGGGATGGGATGAGCAGTACTTC. This codes for CAIRGLAGWDEQYF.

This clonotype was detected a few times. The chain couples TRBV20-1 to TRBJ2-4; D is unresolved. Between the trimmed V and J ends, which lost 5 bases and 0 bases, there was a span of 8 bases. Germline loops: CDR1 DFQATT, CDR2 SNEGSKA (reference sequence). There are 13 residues in the CDR3. In DNA, the CDR3 is TGCAGTGCTGGCCCCCAAGCCAAAAACATTCAGTACTTC. Amino acids: CSAGPQAKNIQYF.

The table lists this clonotype with a few counts. The V and J genes are TRBV20-1 and TRBJ2-7; tentative D call: TRBD2 (6 bases). This CDR3 region has 13 residues. The germline CDR1 and CDR2 sequences are DFQATT and SNEGSKA (reference sequence). V shed 3 bases and J shed 2 bases, with 11 bases lying between them. The CDR3 sequence: CSARVREPYEQYF. The CDR3 coding sequence is TGCAGTGCTAGGGTGCGGGAACCCTACGAGCAGTACTTC.

Details on this clonotype: Just one base apart from a much larger clone, this may be a read error. The chain is built from TRBV7-3 and TRBJ2-1; TRBD1 matches 12 bases. CDR1 and CDR2 from the germline V gene are SGHTA and FQGTGA. The CDR3 length is 15 residues. CDR3 DNA: TGTGCCAGCAGCTCACCGGGACAGGGGGCGTATGAGCAGTTATTC. This sequence encodes CASSSPGQGAYEQLF.

This clonotype has just a few counts. The genes are TRBV3-1 and TRBJ2-1, with 7 bases identical to TRBD2. CDR1 is LGHDT and CDR2 is YNNKEL in the germline V gene (reference sequence). V dropped 1 base and J dropped 2; count of bases not matched to a gene: 5. The CDR3 runs 16 residues. The CDR3 spells CASSQGGGSPYNEQFF. The DNA of the CDR3 is TGTGCCAGCAGCCAAGGTGGCGGGAGCCCCTACAATGAGCAGTTCTTC.

A few counts support this clonotype. The chain employs TRBV5-4 and TRBJ2-3; TRBD2 agrees at 7 bases. CDR1 is SGHNT and CDR2 is YYREEE in the germline V gene (reference sequence). J lost 3 bases, V lost 0 bases, and 1 base had no gene match. The CDR3 spans 14 residues. The CDR3 reads CASSLDSGTDTQYF. DNA for the CDR3: TGTGCCAGCAGCTTGGATAGCGGGACAGATACGCAGTATTTT.

The table lists this clonotype with a few counts. The V gene is TRBV7-2, the J gene TRBJ2-1, with D tentatively TRBD2 (6 bases). This CDR3 has 16 amino acids. The germline V gene encodes CDR1 SGHTA and CDR2 FQGNSA. The germline V and J ends were trimmed by 1 base and 7 bases, with 17 bases remaining between them. As DNA, the CDR3 is TGTGCCAGCAGCTTAGTAGCGGTACTAGAGGGAAATGAGCAGTTCTTC. Its protein product is CASSLVAVLEGNEQFF.

V usage is TRBV9 and J usage is TRBJ2-3; 9 positions match TRBD2. V trimming: 4 bases; J trimming: 1 base; junction bases outside the gene matches: 7. This CDR3 region has 16 residues. The germline V gene has CDR1 SGDLS and CDR2 YYNGEE. The CDR3 region has the DNA TGTGCCAGCAGCTCCGCGGGACTAGCAGGCACAGATACGCAGTATTTT. Its protein product is CASSSAGLAGTDTQYF. Full variable domain (remainder filled in from reference TRBV9 and TRBJ2-3): DSGVTQTPKHLITATGQRVTLRCSPRSGDLSVYWYQQSLDQGLQFLIQYYNGEERAKGNILERFSAQQFPDLHSELNLSSLELGDSALYFCASSSAGLAGTDTQYFGPGTRLTVL.

The chain couples TRBV29-1 to TRBJ1-1, with D hard to call. CDR3 length: 13 amino acids. Trimming cost V 4 bases and J 2 bases, with 11 bases left between them. The germline V gene has CDR1 SQVTM and CDR2 ANQGSEA. As DNA, the CDR3 is TGCAGCGTTGGACCGGCCCCCAACACTGAAGCTTTCTTT. Translating it yields CSVGPAPNTEAFF.

This clonotype has just a few counts. This sequence joins TRBV5-6 and TRBJ1-2; possible D gene TRBD1, 6 bases. Germline CDR1 SGHDT, CDR2 YYEEEE. Between the trimmed V and J ends, which lost 2 bases and 4 bases, there was a span of 9 bases. This CDR3 comprises 13 residues. DNA of the CDR3: TGTGCCAGCAGCTTTCAGGGGCCCTATGGCTACACCTTC. It yields the protein CASSFQGPYGYTF.

This clonotype was detected many times. This sequence joins TRBV28 and TRBJ2-7; TRBD1 aligns across 7 bases. CDR1 and CDR2 (germline): MDHEN, SYDVKM. V shed 5 bases, J shed 2 bases, and the junction held 9 bases outside the gene matches. This CDR3 is built from 15 residues. CDR3 residues: CASSTPYRGTYEQYF. The CDR3 nucleotides read TGTGCCAGCAGTACTCCCTACAGGGGTACCTACGAGCAGTACTTC.

The chain is built from TRBV6-5 and TRBJ2-7; D is ambiguous. The germline V gene has CDR1 MNHEY and CDR2 SVGAGI. The CDR3 is 15 residues long. The V gene lost 0 bases and the J gene lost 3 bases, with 12 bases spanning the gap. CDR3 nucleotides: TGTGCCAGCAGTTACTCGATCCCGAAAAACTACGAGCAGTACTTC. Protein: CASSYSIPKNYEQYF.

This clonotype was observed at least ten times. The V and J genes are TRBV7-9 and TRBJ2-7; D not certain. V lost 2 bases to trimming and J lost 2 bases, with 4 bases between them. Germline V gene lookup returns CDR1 SEHNR and CDR2 FQNEAQ (reference sequence). The CDR3 length is 12 residues. CDR3 nucleotides: TGTGCCAGCAGCTTACTAGCCTACGAGCAGTACTTC. Protein: CASSLLAYEQYF.

The rearrangement joins TRBV6-2 or TRBV6-3 to TRBJ2-1; D may be TRBD1 (6 bases). The CDR3 loop spans 15 amino acids. Trimming cost V 3 bases and J 8 bases, with 17 bases left between them. The germline V gene encodes CDR1 MNHEY and CDR2 SVGEGT. Written as DNA, the CDR3 is TGTGCCAGCAGTTATACTGGGGGCAGGGTAGATGAGCAGTTCTTC. This gives the protein CASSYTGGRVDEQFF.

This clonotype has just a few counts. The chain links TRBV7-2 to TRBJ2-1; no clear D gene. Trimming removed 6 bases from V and 0 bases from J, with 9 bases in between. Per the germline V gene, CDR1 is SGHTA and CDR2 is FQGNSA. This CDR3 has 14 amino acids. CDR3 nucleotides: TGTGCCAGCAGGAACCCGAGCTCCTACAATGAGCAGTTCTTC. Translated, it gives CASRNPSSYNEQFF. Variable domain in full (rest from reference TRBV7-2 and TRBJ2-1): GAGVSQSPSNKVTEKGKDVELRCDPISGHTALYWYRQSLGQGLEFLIYFQGNSAPDKSGLPSDRFSAERTGGSVSTLTIQRTQQEDSAVYLCASRNPSSYNEQFFGPGTRLTVL.

This clonotype was observed a few times. J is TRBJ2-5 and V is TRBV5-1; 9 bases fit TRBD1. This CDR3 comprises 13 residues. V gave up 7 bases and J gave up 4 bases; unmatched junction bases: 5. The germline V gene encodes CDR1 SGHRS and CDR2 YFSETQ. The CDR3 DNA sequence: TGCGCCAGCCGACAGGGGGGTCGAGAGACCCAGTACTTC. The encoded protein is CASRQGGRETQYF.